This TCR beta chain was sequenced in a study of cytomegalovirus exposure and HLA in healthy donors. Study findings and constraints: In a later analysis, productive TCRs from donors in an Asian-associated ancestry cluster reportedly carried fewer N-insertions than the cohort mean. Further analysis, carried out later, found HLA-associated TCR beta chains more clonally expanded than equally common other chains. On later analysis, the bulk of CMV-associated TCR beta chains appeared to be HLA-restricted.

Germline V gives CDR1 SGHNT, CDR2 YYREEE (reference sequence). The length of the CDR3 is 13 residues. Trimming removed 3 bases at V and 5 bases at J, with 8 bases between. The PCR used 60 Vbeta and 13 Jbeta primers. Produced via immunoSEQ multiplex PCR; TCRdb's table is partial and in-frame only. The repertoire holds roughly 43,000 clones, over 55% seen once, with approximately 9.3% in the top ten. Note on this clone: No antigen is known for it.

Sequencing was done on a sample of PBMCs. J is TRBJ2-2 and V is TRBV5-4, with D unresolved. The clonotype was recovered from a human donor in good health. This chain's CDR3 is CASSSGPTGELFF. The CDR3 DNA sequence: TGTGCCAGCAGCTCTGGGCCGACCGGGGAGCTGTTTTTT.